These T cell receptor beta chains were read from a single sample in a study of blood T cells in healthy people across ages. TCRdb redid the calling of the 5' RACE reads with MiXCR, one entry per CDR3 protein. The sample contains 850,000 to 950,000 distinct CDR3 sequences, under 35% of which appear only once. Sequenced material: blood. The receptors originated from a woman aged 80 or over in good health. The CDR3 runs from the conserved cysteine through the conserved F or W. Each record gives: CDR3 length, J gene, clone size, D gene, V gene, CDR3 DNA, CDR3 protein. D genes are given only for firm matches. Rows may omit the clone size; those that give it use once, few, many or a size class.

12 TRBJ2-3 many NA TRBV6-5 TGTGCCAGTACAGGGAACACAGATACGCAGTATTTT CASTGNTDTQYF
14 TRBJ2-2 NA NA TRBV7-7 TGTGCCAGCAGCACTGGACACGGAACCGGGGAGCTGTTTTTT CASSTGHGTGELFF
15 TRBJ1-5 few NA TRBV7-8 TGTGCCAGCAGCTTGGGGGCAAATAGCAATCAGCCCCAGCATTTT CASSLGANSNQPQHF
15 TRBJ1-1 many NA TRBV12-3/TRBV12-4 TGTGCCAGCAGTTCTCCAGGGGCCCGGAACACTGAAGCTTTCTTT CASSSPGARNTEAFF
13 TRBJ2-7 many NA TRBV30 TGTGCCTGGAGTGTACTAAATAACTACGAGCAGTACTTC CAWSVLNNYEQYF
13 TRBJ2-1 few TRBD2 TRBV6-1 TGTGCCAGCACTAGCGGGGGTGGGTATGAGCAGTTCTTC CASTSGGGYEQFF
13 TRBJ1-1 NA NA TRBV6-5 TGTGCCAGCAGGCGGAGGCGGGGCACTGAAGCTTTCTTT CASRRRRGTEAFF
15 TRBJ2-7 NA NA TRBV3-1 TGTGCCAGCAGCCAAGATCAAGGGTCCGAGTACGAGCAGTACTTC CASSQDQGSEYEQYF
12 TRBJ2-5 NA NA TRBV7-6 TGTGCCAGCAGCTTACTGGCGTCCCCCCAGTACTTC CASSLLASPQYF
16 TRBJ2-7 many TRBD2 TRBV7-8 TGTGCCAGCAGCACCTTTCCTAGCGGGGGATCCTACGAGCAGTACTTC CASSTFPSGGSYEQYF
15 TRBJ2-2 few TRBD1 TRBV7-2 TGTGCCAGCAGCCGACAGGGGGCGTTGGGCGGGGAGCTGTTTTTT CASSRQGALGGELFF
13 TRBJ2-5 NA NA TRBV3-1 TGTGCCAGCAGCCAGCAGGGCCAAGAGACCCAGTACTTC CASSQQGQETQYF
15 TRBJ2-5 many NA TRBV7-2 TGTGCCAGCAGCTTAATGGTTGGGGGCGGCGAGACCCAGTACTTC CASSLMVGGGETQYF
16 TRBJ1-1 few TRBD1 TRBV7-8 TGTGCCAGCAGCTTAACCCAGGGGGCGAGTAGGACTGAAGCTTTCTTT CASSLTQGASRTEAFF
13 TRBJ2-7 many NA TRBV28 TGTGCCAGCAGTGCGGACATCGCCTACGAGCAGTACTTC CASSADIAYEQYF
13 TRBJ2-5 many TRBD1 TRBV10-3 TGTGCCATCAGCACAACAGGGGGGGAGACCCAGTACTTC CAISTTGGETQYF
11 TRBJ2-5 many NA TRBV20-1 TGCAGTGCCAGAACCGCGGGCACCCAGTACTTC CSARTAGTQYF
12 TRBJ1-1 NA NA TRBV7-9 TGTGCCAGCGGACCTCGGGACACTGAAGCTTTCTTT CASGPRDTEAFF
15 TRBJ2-3 NA TRBD2 TRBV27 TGTGCCAGCAGTGGAATAGCGGGAAGCACAGATACGCAGTATTTT CASSGIAGSTDTQYF
17 TRBJ2-6 many NA TRBV3-1 TGTGCCAGCAGCCAAGAATGGGCAGCCGACGGGGCCAACGTCCTGACTTTC CASSQEWAADGANVLTF
15 TRBJ1-5 NA NA TRBV19 TGTGCCAGTTCCCCCAGGGATGGATTAAATCAGCCCCAGCATTTT CASSPRDGLNQPQHF
16 TRBJ1-4 NA NA TRBV15 TGTGCCACCAGCAGAGATCTACCCCAGACGAATGAAAAACTGTTTTTT CATSRDLPQTNEKLFF
16 TRBJ2-5 few TRBD2 TRBV10-1 TGCGCCAGCAGCGCTGGGACTAGCGGAACCCAAGAGACCCAGTACTTC CASSAGTSGTQETQYF
15 TRBJ2-7 NA NA TRBV4-3 TGCGCCAGCAGCCAAGTGTTAGCTACATACAATGAGCAGTACTTC CASSQVLATYNEQYF
15 TRBJ2-5 many TRBD1 TRBV4-1 TGCGCCAGCAGCGGTTTAGGACAGGGCCGAGAGACCCAGTACTTC CASSGLGQGRETQYF
13 TRBJ2-5 many NA TRBV7-9 TGTGCCAGCAGCTGGAGGATTGGGGAGACCCAGTACTTC CASSWRIGETQYF
16 TRBJ2-3 many NA TRBV20-1 TGCAGTGCTAGAGATTTCGGGGATAGGAGCACAGATACGCAGTATTTT CSARDFGDRSTDTQYF
16 TRBJ2-1 NA NA TRBV18 TGTGCCAGCTCACCTCTCGGCCCGGGTTCCTACAATGAGCAGTTCTTC CASSPLGPGSYNEQFF
14 TRBJ2-2 NA NA TRBV15 TGTGCCACCAGGACCGCTTGGGGCACCGGGGAGCTGTTTTTT CATRTAWGTGELFF
12 TRBJ2-7 many NA TRBV12-3/TRBV12-4 TGTGCCAGCAGTTTAGGGCCCTCCGAGCAGTACTTC CASSLGPSEQYF
11 TRBJ2-3 many NA TRBV18 TGTGCCAGCTCACCCGAAGTCCGGCAGTATTTT CASSPEVRQYF
17 TRBJ2-3 many TRBD2 TRBV29-1 TGCAGCGTCGCCATTATTCTCGGACTAGCGGGCACAGATACGCAGTATTTT CSVAIILGLAGTDTQYF
14 TRBJ2-7 many NA TRBV20-1 TGCAGTCCGGGGGTGGGGGGCTCTACCTACGAGCAGTACTTC CSPGVGGSTYEQYF
14 TRBJ2-1 many TRBD1 TRBV9 TGTGCCAGCAGCGTAGCTCAGGGGGCAAATGAGCAGTTCTTC CASSVAQGANEQFF
14 TRBJ2-7 NA TRBD1 TRBV5-5 TGTGCCAGCAGCTTGGCTGTAGGGGGCGACGAGCAGTACTTC CASSLAVGGDEQYF
14 TRBJ1-2 NA NA TRBV12-3/TRBV12-4 TGTGCCAGCAGCCCGGGACGGGAGATCTATGGCTACACCTTC CASSPGREIYGYTF
14 TRBJ1-2 NA NA TRBV18 TGTGCCAGCTTACCTGGGCAGGGTACGAACGGCTACACCTTC CASLPGQGTNGYTF
13 TRBJ2-5 few NA TRBV20-1 TGCGGTGCTAGGTTGGTACCTCAAGAGACCCAGTACTTC CGARLVPQETQYF
15 TRBJ1-2 NA TRBD1 TRBV28 TGTGCCAGCAGTTCTCCCGACAGGGGGCTGGGCGGCTGCACCTTC CASSSPDRGLGGCTF
15 TRBJ2-3 many TRBD1 TRBV11-2 TGTGCCAGCAGCGCGCCGGGACAGGGGATGATCGGGCAGTATTTT CASSAPGQGMIGQYF
14 TRBJ1-6 few NA TRBV12-3/TRBV12-4 TGTGCCAGCAGACCGGGACACTATAATTCACCCCTCCACTTT CASRPGHYNSPLHF
12 TRBJ1-2 many NA TRBV29-1 TGCAGCGTCGGATTTCAGGGTTATGGCTACACCTTC CSVGFQGYGYTF
16 TRBJ2-3 many TRBD2 TRBV7-8 TGTGCCAGCAGCCAGGGGACTAGTGGAATTCTGGATACGCAGTATTTT CASSQGTSGILDTQYF
15 TRBJ2-7 many TRBD1 TRBV20-1 TGCAGTGCTGGGGGAGGACAGGGGACCTCCTACGAGCAGTACTTC CSAGGGQGTSYEQYF
15 TRBJ2-5 NA TRBD1 TRBV29-1 TGCAGCGTTGAACCGAGGACAGGGGGCCTGCAGACCCAGTACTTC CSVEPRTGGLQTQYF
15 TRBJ2-3 many TRBD2 TRBV20-1 TGCAGTGCTAGAGACAGGCTAGCGGTCACAGATACGCAGTATTTT CSARDRLAVTDTQYF
15 TRBJ2-2 few NA TRBV7-2 TGTGCCAGCAGCGAGAGGGGCGTAGGCACCGGGGAGCTGTTTTTT CASSERGVGTGELFF
13 TRBJ1-1 NA NA TRBV30 TGTGCCTGGACGCGGCAGGGCTTGACTGAAGCTTTCTTT CAWTRQGLTEAFF
12 TRBJ1-1 NA TRBD1 TRBV29-1 TGCAGCGTCAACAGGGGACCCTCTGAAGCTTTCTTT CSVNRGPSEAFF
15 TRBJ1-1 NA NA TRBV3-1 TGTGCCAGCAGCCATACCGGGCCCATGAACACTGAAGCTTTCTTT CASSHTGPMNTEAFF
16 TRBJ2-1 few NA TRBV5-4 TGTGCCAGCAGCCAAGGACAGGGAGGGTTCTACAATGAGCAGTTCTTC CASSQGQGGFYNEQFF
13 TRBJ2-5 NA NA TRBV30 TGTGCCTGGAGCCCCCCGGGCCGGGAGACCCAGTACTTC CAWSPPGRETQYF
13 TRBJ1-5 few NA TRBV2 TGTGCCAGCAGGAAGGGCAGGAATCAGCCCCAGCATTTT CASRKGRNQPQHF
12 TRBJ2-1 NA NA TRBV12-3/TRBV12-4 TGTGCCAGCAGACGGACTGCCTCCGAGCGGTTCTTC CASRRTASERFF
12 TRBJ1-1 few TRBD1 TRBV29-1 TGCAGCGGGGACAGGGGGAACACTGAAGCTTTCTTT CSGDRGNTEAFF
15 TRBJ1-1 NA TRBD1 TRBV5-1 TGCGCCAGCAGCGACTCAGGGGGCCTGAACACTGAAGCTTTCTTT CASSDSGGLNTEAFF
13 TRBJ2-7 many TRBD1 TRBV6-2/TRBV6-3 TGTGCCAGCAGACGGACAGGAACCTACGAGCAGTACTTC CASRRTGTYEQYF
12 TRBJ1-2 many NA TRBV6-1 TGTGCCAGCTGGACGATGGGACGCGGCTACACCTTC CASWTMGRGYTF
16 TRBJ1-4 NA NA TRBV7-2 TGTGCCAGCAGCAATGACGGGGCAGGGGCGCGGGAAAAACTGTTTTTT CASSNDGAGAREKLFF